This entry describes one TCR beta chain. What antigen it recognizes has not been identified. Base qualities are not recorded, but no much larger clone differs from it by a single base. The germline V gene specifies SNHLY as CDR1 and FYNNEI as CDR2. V is cut back by 6 bases and J by 6 bases, with 11 bases in the junction unmatched. The CDR3 sequence holds 16 residues, the cysteine and phenylalanine included. Just CDR3 DNA is preserved here, 48 bases in frame from base 1. The data originate from a study of T cell responses to AZD1222 COVID-19 vaccine (dated by TCRdb to the early 2020s). General notes on the study: TCR sequencing was performed for 230 to 250 trial participants, of whom around 200 were given two doses of AZD1222 and some 26 were given two doses of MenACWY control vaccine. Enrollment into the trials was organized by age into subgroups of 18-55, 56-69 and 70-plus years, and those subgroups contained approximately 160, 26 and 62 TCR-sequenced participants, respectively. General study outcomes and caveats: The vaccine-associated CD4 TCRs covered the entire spike protein, and the dominant responses fell in regions 160-218 and 743-854. After two AZD1222 doses, spike-specific TCR breadth and depth were significantly higher than at day 0 and than in MenACWY recipients. Participants were mostly white British, with more females than males. The authors suggested clonal diversity may have been underestimated. In the small 56-69-year group, the increase in depth fell short of significance, most likely because of low power. Reportedly, close to half of the unique spike-specific TCRs recognized epitopes lying outside the regions that are mutated in the B.1.351 and B.1.1.7 variants. Because no day 14 peak-response samples were available, the repertoires could be characterized only after the peak T cell response. Conclusions about previously exposed vaccinees are limited because only five to seven AZD1222 recipients were SARS-CoV-2 seropositive at baseline.

The CDR3 regions of human TCRbeta chains were analyzed by immunosequencing. The paper's processing steps were these. TCRs in the repertoires were compared against a reference library of SARS-CoV-2-specific TCRs that had been generated with the MIRA antigen-specificity platform. Breadth was defined as the fraction of unique TCRs that were SARS-CoV-2-associated. Depth was defined as the fraction of total T cells that were SARS-CoV-2-associated. Using the MIRA data, every spike-specific TCR was mapped to the spike region that the TCR reacted to and assigned to either a CD4 or a CD8 class. Log10-transformed breadth and depth values were compared by one-way ANOVA with Sidak's multiple comparisons tests. This immuneACCESS table, as held by TCRdb, lists in-frame sequences with V and J called but not all clones. Of the missing ones, under half trace to an unresolved V gene in checked studies; the others have no known cause. The V and J calls and the clone size are those of that table, but D and trimming were determined from the DNA. The sample has roughly 67,000 clones on record, around 89% of them singletons. In total, the top ten clones hold 28% of the sample.

The meaning of the sample's time point label: about 28 days (+/-7) after the second vaccine dose. AZD1222 recipients given second doses at about 4 weeks or at about 12 weeks were pooled, since spike-specific TCR depth and breadth were not found to differ between the two schedules. Samples from vaccinated people were obtained from the UK trials COV001 and COV002, which included a single-blind randomized controlled phase 2/3 trial of AZD1222 (ChAdOx1 nCoV-19) in healthy adults. Trial participant PBMC samples were collected at day 0 and day 28 after the second dose for TCRbeta chain sequencing. The chain is assembled from TRBV2 and TRBJ1-6, with 7 central nucleotides matching TRBD1. The sequence derives from an adult who received the AZD1222 COVID-19 vaccine. Sequenced here: peripheral blood, sampled 28 days after the second AZD1222 dose. CDR3 reads: CASSRGQAQSNSPLHF. The DNA sequence is TGTGCCAGCAGCCGCGGACAGGCCCAGAGTAATTCACCCCTCCACTTT.